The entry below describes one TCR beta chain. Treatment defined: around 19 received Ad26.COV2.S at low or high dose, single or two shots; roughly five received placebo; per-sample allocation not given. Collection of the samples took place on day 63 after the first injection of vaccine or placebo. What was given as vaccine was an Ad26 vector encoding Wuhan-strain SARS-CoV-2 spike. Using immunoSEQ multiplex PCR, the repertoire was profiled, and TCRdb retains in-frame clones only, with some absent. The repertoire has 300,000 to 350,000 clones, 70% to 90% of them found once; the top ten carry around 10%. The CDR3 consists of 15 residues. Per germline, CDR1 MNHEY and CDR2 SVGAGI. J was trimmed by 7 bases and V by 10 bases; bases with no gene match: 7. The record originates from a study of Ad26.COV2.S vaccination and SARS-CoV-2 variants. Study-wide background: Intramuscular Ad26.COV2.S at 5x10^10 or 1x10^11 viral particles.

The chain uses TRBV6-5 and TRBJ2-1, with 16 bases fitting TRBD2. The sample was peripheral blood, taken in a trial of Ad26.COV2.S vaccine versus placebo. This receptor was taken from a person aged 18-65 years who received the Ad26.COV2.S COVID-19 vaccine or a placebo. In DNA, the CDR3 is TGTGCCACCGGGACTAGCGGGAGGGGTAAGAATGAGCAGTTCTTC. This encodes CATGTSGRGKNEQFF.